These 18 T cell receptor beta chains originate from one sample sequenced in a study of blood T cell repertoires in COVID-19. The protocol was immunoSEQ multiplex PCR, while the TCRdb copy is restricted to in-frame clones and leaves out a portion. The sample shows approximately 160,000 clones, approximately 95% of them seen only once. The sequencing input was peripheral blood. The receptors were gathered from a woman between 55 and 75 years old with COVID-19, enrolled during active disease.

This clone was counted a single time. The chain joins TRBV19 to TRBJ1-5, with D maybe TRBD1 (6 bases). The CDR3 extends over 19 amino acids. The germline V gene encodes CDR1 LNHDA and CDR2 SQIVND (reference sequence). With 5 bases removed from V and 0 bases from J, the gap between germline ends came to 23 bases. The CDR3: CASSPRGIRGRDSNQPQHF. CDR3 nucleotides: TGTGCCAGTAGTCCAAGGGGGATTCGGGGCAGGGATAGCAATCAGCCCCAGCATTTT.

This rearrangement joins TRBV7-2 to TRBJ1-3; TRBD1 is a possible D gene (5 bases). CDR1 is SGHTA and CDR2 is FQGNSA in the germline V gene. The CDR3 totals 15 residues. The V and J ends lost 5 bases and 0 bases respectively, with 11 bases between them. In DNA, the CDR3 is TGTGCCAGCAGCCAACGACAGTCCTCTGGAAACACCATATATTTT. Protein sequence: CASSQRQSSGNTIYF.

V gene TRBV18 combines with J gene TRBJ2-2; TRBD2 agrees at 8 bases. Per the germline V gene, CDR1 is KGHSH and CDR2 is LQKENI. The V segment lost 0 bases and the J segment 4 bases; nucleotides outside the gene matches: 7. CDR3 length: 17 residues. Here the CDR3 reads CASSPPNSGAFTGELFF. CDR3 coding DNA: TGTGCCAGCTCACCACCGAATAGCGGGGCCTTCACCGGGGAGCTGTTTTTT. Supplemented by reference TRBV18 and TRBJ2-2, the full variable domain reads NAGVMQNPRHLVRRRGQEARLRCSPMKGHSHVYWYRQLPEEGLKFMVYLQKENIIDESGMPKERFSAEFPKEGPSILRIQQVVRGDSAAYFCASSPPNSGAFTGELFFGEGSRLTVL.

The rearrangement uses TRBV9 and TRBJ1-6; D perhaps matches TRBD1 (5 bases). The CDR3 contains 15 residues. The V and J ends lost 0 bases and 7 bases respectively, with 11 bases between them. CDR1 is SGDLS and CDR2 is YYNGEE in the germline V gene. CDR3 nucleotides: TGTGCCAGCAGCGTAGGACAGAACGGCAATTCACCCCTCCACTTT. Translated: CASSVGQNGNSPLHF.

The V gene is TRBV5-1, the J gene TRBJ1-2; no definite D call. The CDR3 is 12 amino acids. Germline V gene lookup returns CDR1 SGHRS and CDR2 YFSETQ. Trimming took 2 bases from V and 3 from J, leaving 5 bases between them. CDR3 protein: CASSFRDYGYTF. CDR3 nucleotides: TGCGCCAGCAGCTTCCGAGACTATGGCTACACCTTC.

The gene calls are TRBV7-6 and TRBJ1-3; D call uncertain. The CDR3 contains 15 residues. Trimming removed 5 bases at V and 0 bases at J, with 11 bases between. CDR1 is SGHVS and CDR2 is FNYEAQ in the germline V gene. The CDR3 spells CASSLRYSSGNTIYF. CDR3 DNA sequence: TGTGCCAGCAGCCTCAGGTACTCCTCTGGAAACACCATATATTTT. Full variable domain (missing parts from reference TRBV7-6 and TRBJ1-3): GAGVSQSPRYKVTKRGQDVALRCDPISGHVSLYWYRQALGQGPEFLTYFNYEAQQDKSGLPNDRFSAERPEGSISTLTIQRTEQRDSAMYRCASSLRYSSGNTIYFGEGSWLTVV.

The rearrangement uses TRBV2 and TRBJ1-2; maybe TRBD1 (5 bases). The CDR3 spans 14 residues. The germline CDR1 and CDR2 sequences are SNHLY and FYNNEI. The germline V and J ends were trimmed by 2 bases and 3 bases, with 10 bases remaining between them. CDR3 nucleotides: TGTGCCAGCAGTGAAATAAGCAGGGACTATGGCTACACCTTC. Translation gives CASSEISRDYGYTF.

The gene calls are TRBV19 and TRBJ1-1, with 8 bases identical to TRBD1. The CDR3 covers 14 residues. Germline-derived CDR1 and CDR2 are LNHDA and SQIVND (reference sequence). V lost 5 bases and J lost 1; bases outside the gene matches: 3. Written as DNA, the CDR3 is TGTGCCAGTAGTCAGACAGGGGCGAACACTGAAGCTTTCTTT. This sequence encodes CASSQTGANTEAFF.

The chain uses TRBV7-2 and TRBJ2-7; 12 bases are a match to TRBD2. V lost 5 bases, J lost 4 bases, and 9 bases stayed unmatched. In germline, CDR1 is SGHTA, CDR2 FQGNSA. The CDR3 consists of 16 residues. The chain's CDR3 is CASSHWTSGAGYEQYF. The CDR3 bases are TGTGCCAGCAGCCATTGGACTAGCGGGGCGGGTTACGAGCAGTACTTC.

The V call is TRBV6-2 or TRBV6-3, the J call TRBJ2-5, with 7 bases lining up with TRBD2. Trimming cost V 0 bases and J 2 bases; bases outside gene matches: 3. Germline CDR1 reads MNHEY; CDR2 reads SVGEGT. The CDR3 totals 15 residues. The CDR3 DNA sequence: TGTGCCAGCAGTTACTCTGCGGGGGTACAAGAGACCCAGTACTTC. This encodes CASSYSAGVQETQYF.

The rearrangement joins TRBV15 to TRBJ2-5, with 9 bases fitting TRBD1. CDR1 LNHNV and CDR2 YYDKDF come from the germline V gene (reference sequence). The CDR3 has 16 amino acids. J gave up 5 bases and V 1 base, and 8 bases lay outside the gene matches. Written as DNA, the CDR3 is TGTGCCACCAGCAGAGGCAAACAGGGGGCGGGGGAGACCCAGTACTTC. As protein: CATSRGKQGAGETQYF.

The gene calls are TRBV29-1 and TRBJ1-2; 8 positions agree with TRBD1. V gave up 0 bases and J gave up 5 bases; unmatched junction bases: 14. The CDR3 spans 17 residues. Germline V gene data show CDR1 as SQVTM and CDR2 as ANQGSEA. The CDR3 nucleotides read TGCAGCGTTGAAGATGGGGGACAGGAGGAATTAAAGTATGGCTACACCTTC. Translated: CSVEDGGQEELKYGYTF.

The gene calls are TRBV30 and TRBJ1-2; D gene uncertain. The V end was cut by 2 bases, the J end by 4 bases, with 14 bases between. The CDR3 has 14 amino acids. The V gene's germline CDR1 is GTSNPN and CDR2 SVGIG (reference sequence). CDR3 loop: CAWSSAALGYGYTF. The CDR3 DNA reads TGTGCCTGGAGTAGTGCTGCGCTTGGCTATGGCTACACCTTC.

The genes are TRBV3-1 (or the pseudogene TRBV3-2) and TRBJ1-4; TRBD1 matches at 7 bases. J lost 0 bases, V lost 0 bases, and 13 bases had no gene match. The V gene's germline CDR1 is LGHDT and CDR2 YNNKEL (reference sequence). The CDR3 runs 20 residues. CDR3: CASSQDPGGTANATNEKLFF. In nucleotides, the CDR3 is TGTGCCAGCAGCCAAGATCCAGGCGGGACAGCAAATGCAACTAATGAAAAACTGTTTTTT.

The rearrangement joins TRBV6-6 to TRBJ2-6; D is unresolved. The CDR3 extends over 15 amino acids. From germline, CDR1 is MNHNY and CDR2 SVGAGI (reference sequence). The ends were cut back, 2 bases at V and 0 bases at J, with 5 bases in the middle. CDR3 DNA sequence: TGTGCCAGCAGTTACAGGAGCTCTGGGGCCAACGTCCTGACTTTC. Translating it yields CASSYRSSGANVLTF.

This CDR3 is CASMASGGSTDTQYF. The CDR3 nucleotides are TGTGCCAGCATGGCCAGCGGGGGGAGTACAGATACGCAGTATTTT. The genes are TRBV6-6 and TRBJ2-3; 9 nucleotides align to TRBD2. J was trimmed by 3 bases and V by 7 bases; bases with no gene match: 8. There are 15 residues in the CDR3. Germline-derived CDR1 and CDR2 are MNHNY and SVGAGI (reference sequence).

This chain uses TRBV19 with TRBJ1-5, with TRBD1 identical over 9 bases. The CDR3 spans 15 residues. V was clipped by 3 bases and J by 3 bases; unmatched bases: 3. Germline CDR1 is LNHDA and CDR2 is SQIVND (reference sequence). The CDR3 region has the DNA TGTGCCAGTAGTATGGGGACAGGGTACAATCAGCCCCAGCATTTT. Residues: CASSMGTGYNQPQHF.

V gene TRBV19 combines with J gene TRBJ1-4; D uncertain. The CDR3 length is 12 residues. CDR1 and CDR2 from the germline V gene are LNHDA and SQIVND (reference sequence). The V gene lost 5 bases and the J gene lost 6 bases, with 7 bases spanning the gap. The CDR3 nucleotides read TGTGCCAGTAGTTCGAGGGATGAAAAACTGTTTTTT. Protein product: CASSSRDEKLFF.